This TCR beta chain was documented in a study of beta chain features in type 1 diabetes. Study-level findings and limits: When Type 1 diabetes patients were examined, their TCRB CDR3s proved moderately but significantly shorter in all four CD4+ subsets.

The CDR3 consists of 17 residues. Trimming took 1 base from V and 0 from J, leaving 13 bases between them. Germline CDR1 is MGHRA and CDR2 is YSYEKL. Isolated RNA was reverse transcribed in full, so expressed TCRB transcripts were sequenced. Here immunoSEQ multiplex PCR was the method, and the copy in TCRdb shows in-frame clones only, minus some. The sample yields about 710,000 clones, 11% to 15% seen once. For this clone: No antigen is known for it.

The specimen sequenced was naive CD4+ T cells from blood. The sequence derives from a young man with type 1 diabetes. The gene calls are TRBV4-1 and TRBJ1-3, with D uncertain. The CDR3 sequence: CASSQAYRLVSGNTIYF. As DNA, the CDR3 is TGCGCCAGCAGCCAAGCATACCGTTTGGTCTCTGGAAACACCATATATTTT.